This TCR beta chain was captured by sequencing in a study of blood T cells in healthy people across ages. For the second PCR, which ran for about 6 to 11 cycles, a sample-barcoded 5' primer and a J-beta primer mix were used. One entry per CDR3 protein results from TCRdb running MiXCR on the 5' RACE reads. The sample shows roughly 500,000 distinct CDR3 sequences, approximately 25% of them seen only once. As to this clonotype: The antigen remains unidentified.

General study points: With naive T cell percentage, TCR beta diversity showed a strong correlation.

The CDR3 has 14 amino acids. V gave up 4 bases and J gave up 2 bases, with 11 bases separating them. The germline V gene encodes CDR1 LNHDA and CDR2 SQIVND (reference sequence). The same sample was also used in a study of T cells of mothers and their children. Per that study: During the second PCR, the M1S primer introduced sample barcodes along with 2-4 random nucleotides. Compared with unrelated pairs, related mother-child pairs had slightly higher, non-significant overlap.

This clonotype was sampled from a boy between 10 and 17 years old in good health. Material for sequencing was blood. J is TRBJ1-2 and V is TRBV19; D remains unclear. This CDR3 is CASSTPGTNYGYTF. Here the CDR3 DNA reads TGTGCCAGTAGTACCCCCGGCACCAACTATGGCTACACCTTC.